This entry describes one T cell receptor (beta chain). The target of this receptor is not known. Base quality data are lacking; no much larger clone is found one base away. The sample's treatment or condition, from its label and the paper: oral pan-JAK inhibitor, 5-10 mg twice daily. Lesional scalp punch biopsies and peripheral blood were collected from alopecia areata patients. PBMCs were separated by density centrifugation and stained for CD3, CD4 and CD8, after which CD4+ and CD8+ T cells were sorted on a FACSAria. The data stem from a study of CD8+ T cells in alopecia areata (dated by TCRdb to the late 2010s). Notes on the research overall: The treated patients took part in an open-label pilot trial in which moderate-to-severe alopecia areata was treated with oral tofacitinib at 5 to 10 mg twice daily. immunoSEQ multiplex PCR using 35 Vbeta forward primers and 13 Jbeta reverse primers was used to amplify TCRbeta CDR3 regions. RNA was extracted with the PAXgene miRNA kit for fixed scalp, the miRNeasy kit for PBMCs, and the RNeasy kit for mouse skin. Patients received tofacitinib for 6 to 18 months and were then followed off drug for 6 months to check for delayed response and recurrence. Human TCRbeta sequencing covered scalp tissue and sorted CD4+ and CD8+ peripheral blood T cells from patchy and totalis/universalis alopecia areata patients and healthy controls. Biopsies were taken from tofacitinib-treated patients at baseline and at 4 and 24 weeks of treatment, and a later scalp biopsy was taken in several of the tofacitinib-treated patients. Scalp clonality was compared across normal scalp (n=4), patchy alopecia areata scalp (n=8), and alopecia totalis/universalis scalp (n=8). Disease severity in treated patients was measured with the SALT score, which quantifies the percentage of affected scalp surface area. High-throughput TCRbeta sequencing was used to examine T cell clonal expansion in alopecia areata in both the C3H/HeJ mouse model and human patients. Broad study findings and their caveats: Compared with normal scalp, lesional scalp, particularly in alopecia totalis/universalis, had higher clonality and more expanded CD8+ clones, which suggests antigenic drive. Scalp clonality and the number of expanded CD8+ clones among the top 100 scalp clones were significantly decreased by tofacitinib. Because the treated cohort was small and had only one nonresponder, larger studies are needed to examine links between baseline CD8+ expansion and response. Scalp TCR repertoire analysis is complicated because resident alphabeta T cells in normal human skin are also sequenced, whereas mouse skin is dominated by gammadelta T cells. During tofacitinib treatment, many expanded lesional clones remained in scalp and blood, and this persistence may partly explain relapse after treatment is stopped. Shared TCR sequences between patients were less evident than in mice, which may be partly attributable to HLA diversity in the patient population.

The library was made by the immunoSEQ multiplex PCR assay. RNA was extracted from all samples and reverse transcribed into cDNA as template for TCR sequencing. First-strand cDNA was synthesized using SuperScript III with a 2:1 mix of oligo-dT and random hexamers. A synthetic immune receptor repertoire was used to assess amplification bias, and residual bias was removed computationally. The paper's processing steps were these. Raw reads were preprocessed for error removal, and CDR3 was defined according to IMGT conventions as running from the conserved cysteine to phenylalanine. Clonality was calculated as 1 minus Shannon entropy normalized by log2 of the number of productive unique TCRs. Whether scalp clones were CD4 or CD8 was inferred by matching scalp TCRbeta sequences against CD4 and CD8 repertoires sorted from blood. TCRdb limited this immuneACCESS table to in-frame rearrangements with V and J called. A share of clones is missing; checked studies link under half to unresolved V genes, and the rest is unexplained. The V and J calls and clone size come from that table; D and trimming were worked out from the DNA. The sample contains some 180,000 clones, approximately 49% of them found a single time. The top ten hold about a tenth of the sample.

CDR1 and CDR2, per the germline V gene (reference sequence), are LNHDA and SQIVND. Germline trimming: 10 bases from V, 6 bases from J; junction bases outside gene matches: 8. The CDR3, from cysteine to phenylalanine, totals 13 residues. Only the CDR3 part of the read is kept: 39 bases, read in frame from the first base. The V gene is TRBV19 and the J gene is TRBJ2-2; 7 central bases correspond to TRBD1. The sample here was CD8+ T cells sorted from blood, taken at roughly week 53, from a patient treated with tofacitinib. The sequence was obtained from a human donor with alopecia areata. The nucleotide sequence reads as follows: TGTGCCATTCAATCACAGGGGTCCGGGGAGCTGTTTTTT. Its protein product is CAIQSQGSGELFF. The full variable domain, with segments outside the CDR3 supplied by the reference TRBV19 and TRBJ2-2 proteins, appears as DGGITQSPKYLFRKEGQNVTLSCEQNLNHDAMYWYRQDPGQGLRLIYYSQIVNDFQKGDIAEGYSVSREKKESFPLTVTSAQKNPTAFYLCAIQSQGSGELFFGEGSRLTVL.